A single sample gave rise to the 14 T cell receptor beta chains below, sequenced in a study of T cells in women clearing cervical HPV infection. This table comes from immunoSEQ multiplex PCR, and its TCRdb copy is limited to in-frame clones, with some not included. In total, the table holds about 23,000 clones. The sequenced material came from blood buffy coat. These receptors originate from a woman aged 18-70 years with a cervical HPV16 infection that either progressed to CIN3+ or cleared (not recorded which).

A note on this clone: The read terminates 3 residues before the CDR3 end, so the remaining end is supplied by the germline J gene. The chain recombines TRBV20-1 with TRBJ1-5, with D perhaps TRBD1 (5 bases). The CDR3 consists of 13 residues. CDR1 and CDR2 from the germline V gene are DFQATT and SNEGSKA (reference sequence). V was cut by 2 bases and J by 6 bases, with 11 bases left in between. The part of the CDR3 DNA that was read is TGCAGTGCTAGACCGATTACAGGTCAGCCC. Protein: CSARPITGQP. The entire CDR3 protein is CSARPITGQPQHF.

Note on this clone: From the germline J gene comes the end of the CDR3, since the read stops 3 residues before it. The rearrangement joins TRBV19 to TRBJ2-7; D is uncertain. From germline, CDR1 is LNHDA and CDR2 SQIVND (reference sequence). Trimming took 4 bases from V and 2 from J, leaving 12 bases between them. This CDR3 spans 14 amino acids. CDR3 amino acids: CASSSDQNPYEQYF. Partial CDR3 DNA: TGTGCCAGTAGTAGTGATCAGAACCCCTACGAG. Drawing the rest from reference TRBV19 and TRBJ2-7, the complete variable domain is DGGITQSPKYLFRKEGQNVTLSCEQNLNHDAMYWYRQDPGQGLRLIYYSQIVNDFQKGDIAEGYSVSREKKESFPLTVTSAQKNPTAFYLCASSSDQNPYEQYFGPGTRLTVT.

Concerning this clone: The sequence runs out 3 residues before the end of the CDR3; the remainder is reconstructed from the germline J gene. The rearrangement joins TRBV5-6 to TRBJ1-2; 7 positions match TRBD1. The germline V gene has CDR1 SGHDT and CDR2 YYEEEE. This CDR3 spans 13 amino acids. V lost 4 bases to trimming and J lost 4 bases; unmatched junction nucleotides: 4. The CDR3 here is CASSAGTVYGYTF. The sequenced part of the CDR3 DNA is TGTGCCAGCAGCGCTGGGACAGTCTATGGC. Full variable domain (rest looked up from reference TRBV5-6 and TRBJ1-2): DAGVTQSPTHLIKTRGQQVTLRCSPKSGHDTVSWYQQALGQGPQFIFQYYEEEERQRGNFPDRFSGHQFPNYSSELNVNALLLGDSALYLCASSAGTVYGYTFGSGTRLTVV.

A remark on this clone: The read ends 3 residues before the CDR3 terminus; that terminus is restored from the germline J gene. The chain links TRBV5-5 to TRBJ2-2; D uncertain. Germline V gene sequence: CDR1 SGHKS, CDR2 YYEKEE (reference sequence). Trimming removed 1 base from V and 0 bases from J, with 7 bases in between. The length of the CDR3 is 15 residues. CDR3 in amino acids: CASSLYSTNTGELFF. The part of the CDR3 DNA that was read is TGTGCCAGCAGCTTGTACTCGACGAACACCGGGGAG.

Points on this clone: The read finishes 3 residues shy of the CDR3 end, and the germline J gene is used to complete it. V usage is TRBV13 and J usage is TRBJ2-7; D is perhaps TRBD2 (7 bases). Germline V lookup: CDR1 PRHDT, CDR2 FYEKMQ (reference sequence). The CDR3 is 14 amino acids. Trimming cost V 2 bases and J 6 bases, with 14 bases left between them. The CDR3 spells CASSLRGGRVEQYF. CDR3 DNA, as far as it was read: TGTGCCAGCAGCTTAAGGGGGGGAAGGGTCGAG.

The part of the CDR3 DNA that was read is TGCAGTGCTAGAGATTTTGGCGGGTTGAACACTGAA. Its translation is CSARDFGGLNTE. The whole CDR3 is CSARDFGGLNTEAFF. The chain has TRBV20-1 and TRBJ1-1; no clear D. Sequencing ends 3 residues short of the CDR3 end; the germline J gene provides the rest. The CDR3 extends over 15 amino acids. In germline, CDR1 is DFQATT, CDR2 SNEGSKA (reference sequence). V gave up 0 bases and J gave up 0 bases, with 11 bases separating them.

As for this clone: The CDR3 is cut off 3 residues early in the read; its end comes from the germline J gene. The V gene is TRBV2, the J gene TRBJ1-2; D is perhaps TRBD1 (6 bases). Deletions cut 6 bases from V and 2 bases from J, with 10 bases between. Germline loops: CDR1 SNHLY, CDR2 FYNNEI. The CDR3 sequence is 13 residues long. The CDR3 is CASSRDTNYGYTF. Incomplete CDR3 DNA: TGTGCCAGCAGCCGGGACACAAACTATGGC.

Comments on this clone: The read ends 3 residues before the CDR3 terminus; that terminus is restored from the germline J gene. This chain joins TRBV5-1 and TRBJ1-5; 9 bases align to TRBD1. Germline assignment: CDR1 SGHRS and CDR2 YFSETQ. This CDR3 contains 15 residues. The sequenced CDR3 bases are TGCGCCAGCAGCCTAAAGTCCCGGGACAGGGACCCC. This codes for CASSLKSRDRDP. The full CDR3 reads CASSLKSRDRDPQHF.

In regard to this clone: The read terminates 3 residues ahead of where the CDR3 ends, so the germline J gene completes it. The chain couples TRBV18 to TRBJ2-1; D is perhaps TRBD2 (5 bases). The germline gives CDR1 KGHSH, CDR2 LQKENI. This CDR3 contains 14 residues. The V gene lost 7 bases and the J gene lost 6 bases, with 16 bases spanning the gap. CDR3 sequence reads: CASYRGSKPNEQFF. The sequenced CDR3 bases are TGTGCCAGCTATCGGGGTTCAAAACCCAATGAG.

On this clone itself: The DNA ends 3 residues before the CDR3 does, and the rest of the CDR3 is filled in from the germline J gene. The chain has TRBV7-2 and TRBJ1-5; 7 nucleotides line up with TRBD1. V dropped 3 bases and J dropped 2; count of bases not matched to a gene: 1. From germline, CDR1 is SGHTA and CDR2 FQGNSA. The CDR3 loop spans 14 amino acids. The CDR3 here is CASSFDRGNQPQHF. The sequenced CDR3 bases are TGTGCCAGCAGCTTCGACAGGGGCAATCAGCCC.

Remarks on this clone: Coverage ceases 3 residues before the CDR3 finishes, and the germline J gene fills in the end. This chain connects TRBV19 to TRBJ1-4; 8 bases map to TRBD1. This CDR3 is built from 15 residues. Germline V gene sequence: CDR1 LNHDA, CDR2 SQIVND (reference sequence). After removal of 6 bases from V and 4 bases from J, the junction contained 7 bases not matched to a gene. The CDR3 protein is CASSGQGFYNEKLFF. The CDR3 bases that were read are TGTGCCAGTAGCGGACAGGGTTTTTATAATGAAAAA.

A word on this clone: The observed sequence ends 3 residues before the CDR3 terminus, with the missing tail filled in from the germline J gene. The rearrangement uses TRBV19 and TRBJ2-2; D not resolved. CDR1 is LNHDA and CDR2 is SQIVND in the germline V gene (reference sequence). The CDR3 length is 15 residues. Trimming took off 4 bases at V and 1 base at J, with 10 bases between the two ends. Incomplete CDR3 DNA: TGTGCCAGTAGTACGACACAAAAGAACACCGGGGAG. Translation gives CASSTTQKNTGE. The full CDR3 reads CASSTTQKNTGELFF.

Note on this clone: The CDR3 goes on 3 residues after the read ends, and that part is filled in from the germline J gene. The chain combines TRBV12-3 or TRBV12-4 with TRBJ2-7, with 9 bases lining up with TRBD1. CDR3 length equals 15 residues. Trimming at V came to 1 base and at J to 3 bases, leaving 4 bases not matched to a gene. The CDR3 loop is CASSLEGTGIYEQYF. Incomplete CDR3 DNA: TGTGCCAGCAGTTTAGAGGGGACAGGGATCTACGAG.

Points on this clone: The sequenced fragment ends 3 residues before the CDR3 boundary, so the rest is inferred from the germline J gene. The chain carries TRBV14 and TRBJ2-5; D not certain. V lost 0 bases to trimming and J lost 0 bases, with 5 bases between them. Germline loops: CDR1 SGHDN, CDR2 FVKESK. The CDR3 is made up of 14 amino acids. CDR3 DNA (partial): TGTGCCAGCAGCCAAGATCACAACCAAGAGACC. This gives the protein CASSQDHNQET. From start to end, the CDR3 is CASSQDHNQETQYF.